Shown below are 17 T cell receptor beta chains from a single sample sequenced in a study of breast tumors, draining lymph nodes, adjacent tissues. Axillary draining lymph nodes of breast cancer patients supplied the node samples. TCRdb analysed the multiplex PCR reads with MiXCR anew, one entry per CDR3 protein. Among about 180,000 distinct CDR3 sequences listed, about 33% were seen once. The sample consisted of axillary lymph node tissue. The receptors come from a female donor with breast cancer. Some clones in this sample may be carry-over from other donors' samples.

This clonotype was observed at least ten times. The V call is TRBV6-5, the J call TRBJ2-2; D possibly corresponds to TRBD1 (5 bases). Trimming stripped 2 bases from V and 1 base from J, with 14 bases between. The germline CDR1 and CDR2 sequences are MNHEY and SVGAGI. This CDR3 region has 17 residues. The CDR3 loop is CASSYRQGVLNTGELFF. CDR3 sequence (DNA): TGTGCCAGCAGTTACCGTCAAGGGGTTCTGAACACCGGGGAGCTGTTTTTT.

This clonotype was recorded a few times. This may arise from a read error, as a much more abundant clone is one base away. This CDR3 reads CATTPGNSNQPQHF. In nucleotides, the CDR3 is TGTGCCACCACACCGGGGAACAGCAATCAGCCCCAGCATTTT. V and J are TRBV6-2 or TRBV6-3 and TRBJ1-5; D uncertain. Trimming left V 10 bases short and J 1 base short, with 14 bases between. The V gene's germline CDR1 is MNHEY and CDR2 SVGEGT. This CDR3 comprises 14 residues.

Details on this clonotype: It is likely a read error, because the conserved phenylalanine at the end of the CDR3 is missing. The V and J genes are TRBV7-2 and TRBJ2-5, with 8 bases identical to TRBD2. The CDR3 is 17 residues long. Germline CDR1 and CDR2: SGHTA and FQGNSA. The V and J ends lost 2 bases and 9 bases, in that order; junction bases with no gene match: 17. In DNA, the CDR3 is TGTGCCAGCAGCTTACGTGCCGGGGCGGGGGGAGTGGAGCCCCAGTACCTC. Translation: CASSLRAGAGGVEPQYL.

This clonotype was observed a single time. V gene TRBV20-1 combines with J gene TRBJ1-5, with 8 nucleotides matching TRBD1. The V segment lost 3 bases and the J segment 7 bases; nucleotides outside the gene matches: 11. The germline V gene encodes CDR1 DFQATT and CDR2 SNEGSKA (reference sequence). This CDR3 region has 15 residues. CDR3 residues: CSASTRAGGGQPQHF. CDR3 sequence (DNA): TGCAGTGCTAGTACCAGGGCAGGGGGCGGACAGCCCCAGCATTTT.

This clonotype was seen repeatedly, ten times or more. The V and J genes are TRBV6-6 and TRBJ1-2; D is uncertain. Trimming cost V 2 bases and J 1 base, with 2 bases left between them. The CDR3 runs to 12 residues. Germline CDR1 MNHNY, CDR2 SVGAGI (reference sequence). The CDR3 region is CASSYNNYGYTF. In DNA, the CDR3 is TGTGCCAGCAGTTACAATAACTATGGCTACACCTTC.

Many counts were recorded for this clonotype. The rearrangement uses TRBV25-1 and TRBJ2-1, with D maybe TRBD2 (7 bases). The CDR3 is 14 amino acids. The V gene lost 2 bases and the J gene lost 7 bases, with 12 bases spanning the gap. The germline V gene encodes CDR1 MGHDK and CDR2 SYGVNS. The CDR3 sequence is CASSETGGRNEQFF. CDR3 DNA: TGTGCCAGCAGTGAAACGGGGGGCCGGAATGAGCAGTTCTTC.

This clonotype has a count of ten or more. The CDR3 reads CAISEPRPPPGYNSPLHF. In nucleotides, the CDR3 is TGTGCCATCAGTGAGCCCAGACCCCCCCCAGGGTATAATTCACCCCTCCACTTT. The rearrangement joins TRBV10-3 to TRBJ1-6, with D maybe TRBD1 (5 bases). CDR3 length: 18 residues. CDR1 and CDR2 from the germline V gene are ENHRY and SYGVKD. Trimming removed 2 bases from V and 4 bases from J, with 18 bases in between.

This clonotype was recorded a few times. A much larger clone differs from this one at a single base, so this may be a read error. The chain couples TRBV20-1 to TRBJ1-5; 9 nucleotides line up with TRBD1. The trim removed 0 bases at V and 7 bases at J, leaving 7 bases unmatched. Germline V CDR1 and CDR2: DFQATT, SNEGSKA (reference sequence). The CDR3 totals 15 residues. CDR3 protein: CSARDTTGGAQPQHF. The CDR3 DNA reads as TGCAGTGCTAGAGATACTACAGGGGGCGCCCAGCCCCAGCATTTT.

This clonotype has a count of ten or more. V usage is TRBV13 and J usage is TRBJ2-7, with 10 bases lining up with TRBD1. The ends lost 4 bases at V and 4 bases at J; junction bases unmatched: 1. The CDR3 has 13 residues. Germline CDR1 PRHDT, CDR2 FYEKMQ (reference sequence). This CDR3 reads CASSWDRGYEQYF. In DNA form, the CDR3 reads TGTGCCAGCAGCTGGGACAGGGGTTACGAGCAGTACTTC.

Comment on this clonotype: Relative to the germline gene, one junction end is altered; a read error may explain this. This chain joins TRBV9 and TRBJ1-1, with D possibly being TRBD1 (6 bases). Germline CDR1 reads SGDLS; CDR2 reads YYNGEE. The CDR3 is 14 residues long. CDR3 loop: CASSVVSGDTDAFF. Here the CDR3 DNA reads TGTGCCAGCAGCGTAGTTTCAGGGGACACTGATGCTTTCTTT.

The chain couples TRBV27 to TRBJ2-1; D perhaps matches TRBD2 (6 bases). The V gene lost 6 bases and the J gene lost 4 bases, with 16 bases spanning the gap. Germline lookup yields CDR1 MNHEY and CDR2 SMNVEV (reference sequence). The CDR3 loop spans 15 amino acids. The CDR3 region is CASSFGSPRYNEQFF. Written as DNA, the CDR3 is TGTGCCAGCAGCTTCGGGAGCCCCCGATACAATGAGCAGTTCTTC.

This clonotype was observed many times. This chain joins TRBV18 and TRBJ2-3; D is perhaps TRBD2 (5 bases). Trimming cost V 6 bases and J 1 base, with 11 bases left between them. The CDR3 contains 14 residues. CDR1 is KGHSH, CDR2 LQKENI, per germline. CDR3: CASSDSIGTDTQYF. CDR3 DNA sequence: TGTGCCAGCTCGGACTCGATCGGCACAGATACGCAGTATTTT.

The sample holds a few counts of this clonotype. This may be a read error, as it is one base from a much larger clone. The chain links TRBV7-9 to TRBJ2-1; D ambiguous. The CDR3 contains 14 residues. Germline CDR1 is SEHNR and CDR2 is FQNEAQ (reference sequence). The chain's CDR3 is CASVPVSSYNEQLF. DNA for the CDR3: TGTGCCAGCGTGCCCGTGAGCTCCTACAATGAGCAGCTCTTC.

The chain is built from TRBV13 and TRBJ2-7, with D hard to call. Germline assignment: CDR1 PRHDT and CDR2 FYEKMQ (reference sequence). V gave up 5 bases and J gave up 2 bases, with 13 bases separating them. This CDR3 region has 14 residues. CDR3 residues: CASSPPRVTYEQYF. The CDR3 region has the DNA TGTGCCAGCAGCCCCCCCCGCGTGACCTACGAGCAGTACTTC.

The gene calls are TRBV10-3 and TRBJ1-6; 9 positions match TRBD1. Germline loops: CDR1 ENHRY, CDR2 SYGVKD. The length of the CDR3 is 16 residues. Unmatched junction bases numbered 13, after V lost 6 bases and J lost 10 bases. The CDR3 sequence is CAIRTTGGALGSPLHF. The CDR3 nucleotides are TGTGCCATCAGAACCACAGGGGGCGCTTTGGGATCACCCCTCCACTTT.

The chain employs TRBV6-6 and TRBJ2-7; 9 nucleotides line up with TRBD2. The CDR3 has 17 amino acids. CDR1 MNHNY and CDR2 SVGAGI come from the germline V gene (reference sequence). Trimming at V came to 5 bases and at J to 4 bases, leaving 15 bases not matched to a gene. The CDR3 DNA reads TGTGCCAGCAGTGGTCGGGGTGCGGGAGGGATGGTATACGAGCAGTACTTC. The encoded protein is CASSGRGAGGMVYEQYF.

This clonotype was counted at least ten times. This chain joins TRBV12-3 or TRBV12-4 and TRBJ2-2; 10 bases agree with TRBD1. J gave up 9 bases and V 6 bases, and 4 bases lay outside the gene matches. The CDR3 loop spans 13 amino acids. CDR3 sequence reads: CASREDRGWELFF. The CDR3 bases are TGTGCCAGCAGGGAGGACAGGGGGTGGGAGCTGTTTTTT.